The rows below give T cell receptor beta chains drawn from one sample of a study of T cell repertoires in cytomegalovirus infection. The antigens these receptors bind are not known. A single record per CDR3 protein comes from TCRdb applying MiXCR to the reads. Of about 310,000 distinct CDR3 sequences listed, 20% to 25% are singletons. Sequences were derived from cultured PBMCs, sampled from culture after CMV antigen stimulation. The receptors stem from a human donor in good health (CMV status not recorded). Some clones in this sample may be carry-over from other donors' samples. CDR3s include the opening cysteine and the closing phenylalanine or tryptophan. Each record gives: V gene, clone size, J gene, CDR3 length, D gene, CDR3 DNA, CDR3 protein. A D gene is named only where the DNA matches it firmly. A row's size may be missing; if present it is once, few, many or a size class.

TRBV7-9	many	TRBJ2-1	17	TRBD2	TGTGCCAGCAGCGCACTGAAAGGACTAGCGGGAGTGAATGAGCAGTTCTTC	CASSALKGLAGVNEQFF
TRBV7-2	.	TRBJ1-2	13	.	TGTGCCAGCAGCCCGGAGGGGGTGGATGGCTACACCTTC	CASSPEGVDGYTF
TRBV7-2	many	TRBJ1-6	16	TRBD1	TGTGCCAGCAGACACAGGGGGGCGAACTATAATTCACCCCTCCACTTT	CASRHRGANYNSPLHF
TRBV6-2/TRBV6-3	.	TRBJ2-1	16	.	TGTGCCAGCAGTTTATCACCAGGGCCCTCCTACAATGAGCAGTTCTTC	CASSLSPGPSYNEQFF
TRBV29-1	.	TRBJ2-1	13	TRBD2	TGCAGCGTCAGAGCGGGAGTAGGATTTGAGCAGTTCTTC	CSVRAGVGFEQFF
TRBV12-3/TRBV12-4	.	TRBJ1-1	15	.	TGTGCCAGCAGACCCCCCAAACAACAGGATCCTGAAGCTTTCTTT	CASRPPKQQDPEAFF
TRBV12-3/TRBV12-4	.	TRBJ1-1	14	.	TGTGCCAGCAGACCCGGGACCCAGAACACTGAAGCTTTCTTT	CASRPGTQNTEAFF
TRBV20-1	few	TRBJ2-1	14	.	TGCAGTGCCCCCCAGGAGGGCTCCTACAATGAGCAGTTCTTC	CSAPQEGSYNEQFF
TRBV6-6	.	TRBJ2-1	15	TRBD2	TGTGCCAGCAGTTACTCTAGCGGGACTCACAATGAGCAGTTCTTC	CASSYSSGTHNEQFF
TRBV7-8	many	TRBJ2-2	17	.	TGTGCCAGCAGCTTAGAGGTCACGGGAGTCCTCACCGGGGAGCTGTTTTTT	CASSLEVTGVLTGELFF
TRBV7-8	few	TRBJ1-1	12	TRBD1	TGTGCCAGCAGCCGTATCCTTGACAGGGATTTCTTT	CASSRILDRDFF
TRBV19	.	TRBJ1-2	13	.	TGTGCCAGTAGAGACTATACTAACTATGGCTACACCTTC	CASRDYTNYGYTF
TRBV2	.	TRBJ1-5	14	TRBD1	TGTGCCAGCAGCCCCCGACAGGGCTCGGGGCCCCAGCATTTT	CASSPRQGSGPQHF
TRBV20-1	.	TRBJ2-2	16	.	TGCAGTGCTAGAGATGGACAGCGGGACTTAACCGGGGAGCTGTTTTTT	CSARDGQRDLTGELFF
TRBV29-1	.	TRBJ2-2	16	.	TGCAGCGTTATCGGAGGAGCGGGTTCGAACACCGGGGAGCTGTTTTTT	CSVIGGAGSNTGELFF
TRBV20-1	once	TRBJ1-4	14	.	TGCAGTGCCTCCAGGGGAGCCGGTGATGAAAAACTGTTTTTT	CSASRGAGDEKLFF
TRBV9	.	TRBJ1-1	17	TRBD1	TGTGCCAGCAGCGTAGCCGGACAGGGGCTAATGAACACTGAAGCTTTCTTT	CASSVAGQGLMNTEAFF
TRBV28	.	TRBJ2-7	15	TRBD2	TGTGCCAGCAGTCGGACTAGCGGGAGTAACTACGAGCAGTACTTC	CASSRTSGSNYEQYF
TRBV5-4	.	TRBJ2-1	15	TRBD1	TGTGCCAGCAGCAGGCCGGGACAGGGCTTCAATGAGCAGTTCTTC	CASSRPGQGFNEQFF
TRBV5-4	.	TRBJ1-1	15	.	TGTGCCAGCAGCTTGGAGTCGGACAGGAACACTGAAGCTTTCTTT	CASSLESDRNTEAFF
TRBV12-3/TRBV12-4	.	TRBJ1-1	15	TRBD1	TGTGCCAGCAGACAAGACAGGGAGGCGAACACTGAAGCTTTCTTT	CASRQDREANTEAFF
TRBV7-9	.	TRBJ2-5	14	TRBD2	TGTGCCAGCAGCCAACGGGAGGGAGGAGGGACCCAGTACTTC	CASSQREGGGTQYF
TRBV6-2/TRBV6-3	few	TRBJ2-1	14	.	TGTGCCAGCAGGGATCCGGGCTCCTACAATGAGCAGTTCTTC	CASRDPGSYNEQFF
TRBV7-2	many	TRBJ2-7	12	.	TGTGCCAGCAGTTATAACACCTACGAGCAGTACTTC	CASSYNTYEQYF
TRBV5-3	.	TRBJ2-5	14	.	TGTGCCAGCAGCTTGGTGCCAGCGGAAGAGACCCAGTACTTC	CASSLVPAEETQYF
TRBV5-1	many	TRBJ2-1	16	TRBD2	TGCGCCAGCAGCGTTATGGGACTAGCGGCAAGTAATGAGCAGTTCTTC	CASSVMGLAASNEQFF
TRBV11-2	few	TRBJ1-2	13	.	TGTGCCAGCAGCTTGCGAGATAACTATGGCTACACCTTC	CASSLRDNYGYTF
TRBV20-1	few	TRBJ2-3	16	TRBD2	TGCAGTGCCACTACTGGACTAGCGGCCAGCACAGATACGCAGTATTTT	CSATTGLAASTDTQYF
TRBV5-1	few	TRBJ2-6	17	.	TGCGCCAGCAGCTTGGGTAATTGGGGCTCTGGGGCCAACGTCCTGACTTTC	CASSLGNWGSGANVLTF
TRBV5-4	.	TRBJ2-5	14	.	TGTGCCAGCACCCCTCGGAGAGGAGAAGAGACCCAGTACTTC	CASTPRRGEETQYF
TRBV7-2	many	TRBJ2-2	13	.	TGTGCCAGCAGCCTACAGGGTCACGGGGAGCTGTTTTTT	CASSLQGHGELFF
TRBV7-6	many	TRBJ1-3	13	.	TGTGCCAGCGGGTCAGGGATCGGAAACACCATATATTTT	CASGSGIGNTIYF
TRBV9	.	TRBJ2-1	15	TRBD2	TGTGCCAGCAGCCCGATTGGACTAGCGGGAGGGGAGCAGTTCTTC	CASSPIGLAGGEQFF
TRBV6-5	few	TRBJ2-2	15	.	TGTGCCAGCAGGGCGCCGGGACTCGGCACCGGGGAGCTGTTTTTT	CASRAPGLGTGELFF
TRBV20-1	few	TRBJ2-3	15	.	TGCAGTGCTAGAGATGCCGGGACTAGCACAGATACGCAGTATTTT	CSARDAGTSTDTQYF
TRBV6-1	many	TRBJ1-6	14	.	TGTGCCAGCAGTTTCGACATTGGGAATTCACCCCTCCACTTT	CASSFDIGNSPLHF
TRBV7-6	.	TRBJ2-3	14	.	TGTGCCAGCAGCCGAACAGGGAGGACAGATACGCAGTATTTT	CASSRTGRTDTQYF
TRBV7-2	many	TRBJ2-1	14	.	TGTGCCAGCAGCTTAGGGGCCATCGACAATGAGCAGTTCTTC	CASSLGAIDNEQFF
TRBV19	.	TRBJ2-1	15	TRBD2	TGTGCCAGTAGTATGGGCGGGAGCCCCTACAATGAGCAGTTCTTC	CASSMGGSPYNEQFF
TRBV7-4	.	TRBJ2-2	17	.	TGTGCCAGCAGCTTAAGGCGGAACCCACCCGCCTGTAGGGAGCTGTTTTTT	CASSLRRNPPACRELFF
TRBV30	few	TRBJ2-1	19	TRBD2	TGTGCCTGGTCGGGGGGACTAGCGGGCCCCATCCCCGCCTACAATGAGCAGTTCTTC	CAWSGGLAGPIPAYNEQFF
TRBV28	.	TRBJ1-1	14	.	TGTGCCAGCAGTTTATGGGGGTCGGGCACTGAAGCTTTCTTT	CASSLWGSGTEAFF
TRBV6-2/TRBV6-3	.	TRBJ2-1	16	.	TGTGCCAGCAGTTACGGAGGTAGCGGAAGCTACAATGAGCAGTTCTTC	CASSYGGSGSYNEQFF
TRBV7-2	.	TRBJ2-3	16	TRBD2	TGTGCCAGCAGCTTTTCGCGGGCTAGCGGAAAAGATACGCAGTATTTT	CASSFSRASGKDTQYF
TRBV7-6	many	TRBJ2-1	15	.	TGTGCCAGCAGCCCCCTCGTGGGAATGGACAATGAGCAGTTCTTC	CASSPLVGMDNEQFF
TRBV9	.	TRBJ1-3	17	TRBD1	TGTGCCAGCAGCGTAACGATGGGACAGAGCTCTGGAAACACCATATATTTT	CASSVTMGQSSGNTIYF
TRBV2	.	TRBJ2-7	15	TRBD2	TGTGCCAGCAGTCTACCGGGAGGGCCGATGTACGAGCAGTACTTC	CASSLPGGPMYEQYF
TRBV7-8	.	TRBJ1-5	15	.	TGTGCCAGCAGCTCGATCGGGTTTGGCAATCAGCCCCAGCATTTT	CASSSIGFGNQPQHF
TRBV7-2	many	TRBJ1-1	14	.	TGTGCCAGCAGCTTGATGGGGATGAACACTGAAGCTTTCTTT	CASSLMGMNTEAFF
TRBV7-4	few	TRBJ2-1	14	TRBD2	TGTGCCAGCACCAGACTAGCGGTTGTGGATGAGCAGTTCTTC	CASTRLAVVDEQFF
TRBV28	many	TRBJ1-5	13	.	TGTGCCAGCCACAGAGGGAGCAATCAGCCCCAGCATTTT	CASHRGSNQPQHF
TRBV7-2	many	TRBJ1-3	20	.	TGTGCCAGCAGCCGACATGCCGTACCGGGACAAACGGCCTCTGGAAACACCATATATTTT	CASSRHAVPGQTASGNTIYF
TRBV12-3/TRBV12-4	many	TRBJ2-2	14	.	TGTGCCTGCTGGGTAGCAGGGCGGGTCGGGGAGCTGTTTTTT	CACWVAGRVGELFF
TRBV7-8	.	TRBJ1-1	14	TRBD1	TGTGCCAGCAGCCTAGACAGGGGGACGGTTGAAGCTTTCTTT	CASSLDRGTVEAFF
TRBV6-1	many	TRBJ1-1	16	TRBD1	TGTGCCAGCAGTGAGGGGACAGGGGGTGGGGGCACTGAAGCTTTCTTT	CASSEGTGGGGTEAFF
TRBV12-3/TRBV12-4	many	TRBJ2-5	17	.	TGTGCCAGCAGTTTTTGGGGGATGAGATTGGACCAAGAGACCCAGTACTTC	CASSFWGMRLDQETQYF
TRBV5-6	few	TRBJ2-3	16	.	TGTGCCAGCAGCTTAGTCGAGGGAGTGAGCACAGATACGCAGTATTTT	CASSLVEGVSTDTQYF